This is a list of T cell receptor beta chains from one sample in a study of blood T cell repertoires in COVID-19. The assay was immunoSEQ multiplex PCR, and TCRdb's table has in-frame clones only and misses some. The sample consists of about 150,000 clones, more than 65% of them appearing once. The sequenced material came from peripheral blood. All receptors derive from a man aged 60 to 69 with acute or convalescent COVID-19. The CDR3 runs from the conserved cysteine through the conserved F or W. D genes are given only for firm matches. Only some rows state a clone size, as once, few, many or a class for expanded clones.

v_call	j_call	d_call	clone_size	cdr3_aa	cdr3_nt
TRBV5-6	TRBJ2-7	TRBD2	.	CASSLGLADYEQYF	TGTGCCAGCAGCTTGGGACTAGCGGACTACGAGCAGTACTTC
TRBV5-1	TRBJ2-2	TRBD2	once	CASSGTRANTGELFF	TGCGCCAGCAGCGGGACTAGAGCGAACACCGGGGAGCTGTTTTTT
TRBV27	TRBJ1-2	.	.	CASSLSFWAGNYGYTF	TGTGCCAGCAGTTTAAGTTTCTGGGCAGGGAACTATGGCTACACCTTC
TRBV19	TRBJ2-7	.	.	CASSNSGLSYEQYF	TGTGCCAGTAGTAATTCTGGACTATCCTACGAGCAGTACTTC
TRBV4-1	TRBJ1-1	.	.	CASSHRGSGNTEAFF	TGCGCCAGCAGCCACAGGGGAAGCGGGAACACTGAAGCTTTCTTT
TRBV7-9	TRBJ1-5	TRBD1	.	CASSLGTGYAPQHF	TGTGCCAGCAGCTTGGGGACAGGGTATGCGCCCCAGCATTTT
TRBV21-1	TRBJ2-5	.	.	CASSLVQAGLTAPRETQYF	TGTGCCAGCAGCCTCGTACAGGCCGGACTAACCGCCCCTCGAGAGACCCAGTACTTC
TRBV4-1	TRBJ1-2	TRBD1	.	CASSQTQGTGYGYTF	TGCGCCAGCAGCCAAACACAGGGGACAGGCTATGGCTACACCTTC
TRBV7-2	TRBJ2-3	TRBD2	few	CASSLGTTHTDTQYF	TGTGCCAGCAGCCTCGGGACTACCCACACAGATACGCAGTATTTT
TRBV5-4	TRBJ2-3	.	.	CASSGGFSTDTQYF	TGTGCCAGCAGCGGGGGCTTCAGCACAGATACGCAGTATTTT
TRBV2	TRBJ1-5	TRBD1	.	CASSALGQGPGSNQPQHF	TGTGCCAGCAGTGCCTTGGGACAGGGGCCAGGAAGCAATCAGCCCCAGCATTTT
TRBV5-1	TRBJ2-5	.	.	CASSLRSIEETQYF	TGCGCCAGCAGCCTCAGGTCAATCGAGGAGACCCAGTACTTC
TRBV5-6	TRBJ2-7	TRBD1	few	CASSLGGQGLYEQYF	TGTGCCAGCAGCTTGGGAGGACAGGGTTTGTACGAGCAGTACTTC
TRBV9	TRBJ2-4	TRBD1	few	CASSTGTALGIQYF	TGTGCCAGCAGCACGGGGACAGCCCTCGGAATTCAGTACTTC
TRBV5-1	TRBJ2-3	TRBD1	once	CASSMGTGASTDTQYF	TGCGCCAGCAGCATGGGGACAGGCGCTAGCACAGATACGCAGTATTTT
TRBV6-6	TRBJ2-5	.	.	CASSYNYQETQYF	TGTGCCAGCAGTTACAACTACCAAGAGACCCAGTACTTC
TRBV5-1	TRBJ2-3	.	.	CASSTGWATDTQYF	TGCGCCAGCAGCACCGGCTGGGCAACAGATACGCAGTATTTT
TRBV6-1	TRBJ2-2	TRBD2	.	CASSEAGLGRGTGELFF	TGTGCCAGCAGTGAAGCGGGACTAGGCCGGGGCACCGGGGAGCTGTTTTTT
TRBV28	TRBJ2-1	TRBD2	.	CASSKAGGTYNEQFF	TGTGCCAGCAGTAAAGCGGGAGGGACTTACAATGAGCAGTTCTTC
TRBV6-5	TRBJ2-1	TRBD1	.	CASSTGTGGEQFF	TGTGCCAGCAGTACCGGGACAGGCGGAGAGCAGTTCTTC
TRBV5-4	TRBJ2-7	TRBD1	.	CASSSDRGYYEQYF	TGTGCCAGCAGTTCGGACAGGGGGTATTACGAGCAGTACTTC
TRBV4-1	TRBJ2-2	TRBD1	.	CASSQEARGGQGYAGELFF	TGCGCCAGCAGCCAAGAGGCCCGCGGGGGACAGGGATACGCCGGGGAGCTGTTTTTT
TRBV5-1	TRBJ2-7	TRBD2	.	CASSPSSGSFGNEQYF	TGCGCCAGCAGCCCCTCTAGCGGGAGTTTTGGGAACGAGCAGTACTTC
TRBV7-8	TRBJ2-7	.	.	CASSSRGEQYF	TGTGCCAGCAGCTCCCGAGGGGAGCAGTACTTC
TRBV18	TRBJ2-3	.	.	CASSPPGLSTDTQYF	TGTGCCAGCTCACCACCGGGGCTTAGCACAGATACGCAGTATTTT
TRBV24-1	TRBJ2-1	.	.	CATSSGAALRDRYNEQFF	TGTGCCACCAGTTCGGGAGCGGCCTTGAGAGACCGTTACAATGAGCAGTTCTTC
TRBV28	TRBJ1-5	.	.	CASSFPPWPQHF	TGTGCCAGCAGTTTCCCCCCCTGGCCCCAGCATTTT
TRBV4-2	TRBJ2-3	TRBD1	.	CASSPRQGPQYF	TGTGCCAGCAGCCCCCGACAGGGTCCGCAGTATTTT
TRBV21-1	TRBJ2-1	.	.	CASSNIFVPAWGRAYHGEQFF	TGTGCCAGCAGCAATATTTTTGTCCCCGCTTGGGGGAGGGCCTATCATGGTGAGCAGTTCTTC
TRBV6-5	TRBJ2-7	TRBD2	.	CASRATSGRRYEQYF	TGTGCCAGCAGGGCGACTAGCGGGAGGAGGTACGAGCAGTACTTC
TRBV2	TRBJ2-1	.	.	CASRPRLLATVEQFF	TGTGCCAGCAGGCCCCGGCTCCTAGCGACGGTTGAGCAGTTCTTC
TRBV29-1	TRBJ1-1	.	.	CSAGKTGLNTEAFF	TGCAGCGCGGGAAAGACAGGCTTGAACACTGAAGCTTTCTTT
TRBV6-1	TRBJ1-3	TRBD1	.	CASSDGQGGRNTIYF	TGTGCCAGCAGTGACGGACAGGGTGGTAGAAACACCATATATTTT
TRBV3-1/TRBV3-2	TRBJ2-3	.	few	CASSPGASVNTDTQYF	TGTGCCAGCAGCCCTGGGGCTAGCGTAAACACAGATACGCAGTATTTT
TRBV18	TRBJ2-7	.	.	CASTRDITYEQYF	TGTGCCAGCACCCGGGACATCACCTACGAGCAGTACTTC
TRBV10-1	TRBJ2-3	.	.	CASSESDYTDTQYF	TGCGCCAGCAGTGAGTCGGACTACACAGATACGCAGTATTTT
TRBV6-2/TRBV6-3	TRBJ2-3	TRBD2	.	CASSSRLAGDDTQYF	TGTGCCAGCAGTTCTAGACTAGCGGGAGATGATACGCAGTATTTT
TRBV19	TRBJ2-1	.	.	CASSFRLTGSSYNEQFF	TGTGCCAGTAGTTTCCGACTGACTGGGTCCTCCTACAATGAGCAGTTCTTC
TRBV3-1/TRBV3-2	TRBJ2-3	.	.	CASSQDRGRTSTDTQYF	TGTGCCAGCAGCCAAGATCGGGGGAGAACTAGCACAGATACGCAGTATTTT
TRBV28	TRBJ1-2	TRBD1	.	CASSSTEQGGRYGYTF	TGTGCCAGCAGTTCAACTGAACAGGGGGGGAGGTATGGCTACACCTTC
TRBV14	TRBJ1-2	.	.	CASSHDFDGGARGYTF	TGTGCCAGCAGCCATGATTTCGACGGCGGGGCGCGGGGCTACACCTTC
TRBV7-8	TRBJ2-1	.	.	CASSVDTYNEQFF	TGTGCCAGCAGCGTGGACACCTACAATGAGCAGTTCTTC
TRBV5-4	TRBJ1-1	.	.	CASSFWGRMNTEAFF	TGTGCCAGCAGCTTTTGGGGGCGGATGAACACTGAAGCTTTCTTT
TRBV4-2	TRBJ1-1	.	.	CASSQDGQLNTEAFF	TGTGCCAGCAGCCAAGATGGACAGTTGAACACTGAAGCTTTCTTT
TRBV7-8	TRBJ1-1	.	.	CASSLGGDTEAFF	TGTGCCAGCAGTCTTGGGGGGGACACTGAAGCTTTCTTT
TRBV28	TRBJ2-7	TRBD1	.	CASKRTGDLYEQYF	TGTGCCAGCAAACGGACAGGGGACCTCTACGAGCAGTACTTC
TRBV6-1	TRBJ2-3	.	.	CASSEAGKGDTQYF	TGTGCCAGCAGTGAAGCCGGCAAGGGGGATACGCAGTATTTT
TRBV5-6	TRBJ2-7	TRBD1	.	CASSLGDRGEQYF	TGTGCCAGCAGCTTGGGGGACAGGGGCGAGCAGTACTTC
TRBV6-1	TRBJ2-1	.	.	CASSEAIGSFGGEQFF	TGTGCCAGCAGTGAAGCGATCGGGAGTTTCGGAGGTGAGCAGTTCTTC
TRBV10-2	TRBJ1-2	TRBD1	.	CASRVDRGNYGYTF	TGCGCCAGCAGGGTGGACAGGGGAAACTATGGCTACACCTTC
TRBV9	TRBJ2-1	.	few	CASSVVSVKSYNEQFF	TGTGCCAGCAGCGTAGTCAGCGTAAAATCCTACAATGAGCAGTTCTTC
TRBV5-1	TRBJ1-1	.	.	CASSYQTGNTEAFF	TGCGCCAGCAGCTATCAGACAGGGAACACTGAAGCTTTCTTT
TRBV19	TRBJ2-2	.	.	CASSIQASGNTGELFF	TGTGCCAGTAGTATCCAGGCCAGCGGGAACACCGGGGAGCTGTTTTTT
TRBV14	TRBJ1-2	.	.	CASSQDRGEDSYGYTF	TGTGCCAGCAGCCAAGATCGGGGCGAGGACAGCTATGGCTACACCTTC